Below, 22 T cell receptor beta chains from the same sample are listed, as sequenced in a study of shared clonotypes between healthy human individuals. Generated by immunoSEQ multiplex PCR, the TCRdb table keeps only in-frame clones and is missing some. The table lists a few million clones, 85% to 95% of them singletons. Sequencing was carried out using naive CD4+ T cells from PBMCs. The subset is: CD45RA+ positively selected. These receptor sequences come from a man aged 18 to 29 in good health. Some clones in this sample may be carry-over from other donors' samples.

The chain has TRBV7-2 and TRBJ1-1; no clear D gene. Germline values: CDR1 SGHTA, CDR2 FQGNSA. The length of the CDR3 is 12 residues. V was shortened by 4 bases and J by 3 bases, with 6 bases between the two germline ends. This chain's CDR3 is CASSSSHTEAFF. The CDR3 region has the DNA TGTGCCAGCAGCTCCTCGCACACTGAAGCTTTCTTT.

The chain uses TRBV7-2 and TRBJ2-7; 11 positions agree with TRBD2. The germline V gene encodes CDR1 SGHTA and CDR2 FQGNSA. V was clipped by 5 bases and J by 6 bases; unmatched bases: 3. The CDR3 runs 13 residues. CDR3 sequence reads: CASSTGLAGEQYF. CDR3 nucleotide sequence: TGTGCCAGCAGCACCGGACTAGCGGGCGAGCAGTACTTC. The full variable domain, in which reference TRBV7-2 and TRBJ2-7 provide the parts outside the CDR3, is GAGVSQSPSNKVTEKGKDVELRCDPISGHTALYWYRQSLGQGLEFLIYFQGNSAPDKSGLPSDRFSAERTGGSVSTLTIQRTQQEDSAVYLCASSTGLAGEQYFGPGTRLTVT.

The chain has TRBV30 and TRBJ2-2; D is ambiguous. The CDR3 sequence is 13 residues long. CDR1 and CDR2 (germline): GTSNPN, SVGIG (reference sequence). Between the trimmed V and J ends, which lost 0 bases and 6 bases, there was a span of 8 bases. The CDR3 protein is CAWSVKGSGELFF. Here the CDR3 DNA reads TGTGCCTGGAGTGTAAAGGGTTCCGGGGAGCTGTTTTTT.

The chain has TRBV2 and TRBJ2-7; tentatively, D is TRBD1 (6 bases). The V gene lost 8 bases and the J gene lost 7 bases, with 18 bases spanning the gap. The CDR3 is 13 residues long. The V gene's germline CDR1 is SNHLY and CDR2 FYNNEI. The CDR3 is CASLLSGTREQYF. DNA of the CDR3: TGTGCCAGCCTCCTCTCCGGGACACGGGAGCAGTACTTC.

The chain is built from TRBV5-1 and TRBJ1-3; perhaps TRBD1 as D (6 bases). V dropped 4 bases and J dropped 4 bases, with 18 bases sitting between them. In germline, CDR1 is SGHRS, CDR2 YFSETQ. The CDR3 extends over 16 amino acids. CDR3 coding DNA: TGCGCCAGCAGCCCCAATCCGGGGGCCGGCGGAAACACCATATATTTT. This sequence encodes CASSPNPGAGGNTIYF.

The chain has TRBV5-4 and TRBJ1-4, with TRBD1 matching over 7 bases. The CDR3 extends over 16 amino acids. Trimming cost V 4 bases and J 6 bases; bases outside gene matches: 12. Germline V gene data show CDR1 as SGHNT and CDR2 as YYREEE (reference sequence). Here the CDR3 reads CASSPARQGSDEKLFF. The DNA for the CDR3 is TGTGCCAGCAGCCCGGCCCGACAGGGTTCAGATGAAAAACTGTTTTTT.

CDR3 nucleotide sequence: TGTGCCAGCAGCCGCACCGCGACGGGACAGTACTTC. This translates into CASSRTATGQYF. The chain employs TRBV7-2 and TRBJ2-5; D is perhaps TRBD2 (5 bases). This CDR3 spans 12 amino acids. Trimming removed 5 bases from V and 11 bases from J, with 15 bases in between. Germline assignment: CDR1 SGHTA and CDR2 FQGNSA.

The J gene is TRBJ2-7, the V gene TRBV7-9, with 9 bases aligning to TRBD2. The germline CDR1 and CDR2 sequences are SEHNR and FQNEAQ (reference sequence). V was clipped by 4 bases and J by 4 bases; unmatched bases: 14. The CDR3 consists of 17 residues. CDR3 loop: CASSSVPPGLATYEQYF. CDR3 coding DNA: TGTGCCAGCAGCTCCGTCCCCCCGGGACTAGCCACATACGAGCAGTACTTC.

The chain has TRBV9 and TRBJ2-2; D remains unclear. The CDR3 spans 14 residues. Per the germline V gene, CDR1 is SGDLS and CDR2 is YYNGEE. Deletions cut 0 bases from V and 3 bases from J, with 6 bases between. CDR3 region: CASSVGSYTGELFF. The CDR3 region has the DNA TGTGCCAGCAGCGTAGGCAGTTACACCGGGGAGCTGTTTTTT.

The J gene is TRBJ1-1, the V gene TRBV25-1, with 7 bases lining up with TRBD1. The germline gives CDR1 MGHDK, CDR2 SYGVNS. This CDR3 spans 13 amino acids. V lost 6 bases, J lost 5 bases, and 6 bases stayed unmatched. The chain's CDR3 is CASREGARTEAFF. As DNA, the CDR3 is TGTGCCAGCAGGGAGGGGGCGCGGACTGAAGCTTTCTTT.

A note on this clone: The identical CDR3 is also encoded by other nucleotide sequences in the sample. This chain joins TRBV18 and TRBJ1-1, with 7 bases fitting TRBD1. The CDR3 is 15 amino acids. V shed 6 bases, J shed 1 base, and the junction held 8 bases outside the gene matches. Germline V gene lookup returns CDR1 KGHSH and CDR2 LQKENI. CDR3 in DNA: TGTGCCAGCTCCCCGGGACAGCCTACGAACACTGAAGCTTTCTTT. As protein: CASSPGQPTNTEAFF.

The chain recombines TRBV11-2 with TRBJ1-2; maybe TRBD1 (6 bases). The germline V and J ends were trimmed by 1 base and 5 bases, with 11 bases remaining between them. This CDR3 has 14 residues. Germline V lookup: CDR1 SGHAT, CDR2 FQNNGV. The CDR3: CASSLVDRSYGYTF. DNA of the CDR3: TGTGCCAGCAGCTTAGTGGACAGATCTTATGGCTACACCTTC.

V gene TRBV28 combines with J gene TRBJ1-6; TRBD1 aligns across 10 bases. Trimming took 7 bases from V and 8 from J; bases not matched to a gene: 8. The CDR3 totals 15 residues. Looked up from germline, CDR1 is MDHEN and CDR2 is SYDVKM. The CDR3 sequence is CASTPGDRGYSPLHF. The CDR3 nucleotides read TGTGCCAGCACCCCGGGGGACAGGGGTTATTCACCCCTCCACTTT.

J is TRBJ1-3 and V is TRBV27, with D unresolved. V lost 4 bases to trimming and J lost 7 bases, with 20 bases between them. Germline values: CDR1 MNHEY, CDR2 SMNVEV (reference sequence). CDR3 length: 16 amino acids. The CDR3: CASSSAFGLRPNTIYF. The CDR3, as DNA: TGTGCCAGCAGTTCCGCGTTCGGGCTTCGTCCCAACACCATATATTTT.

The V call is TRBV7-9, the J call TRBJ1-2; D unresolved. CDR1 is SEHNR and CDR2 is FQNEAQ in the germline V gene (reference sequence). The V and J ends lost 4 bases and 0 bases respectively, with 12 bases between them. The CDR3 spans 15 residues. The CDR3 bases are TGTGCCAGCAGCTCCCTCTTCTCGGCTAACTATGGCTACACCTTC. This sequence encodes CASSSLFSANYGYTF.

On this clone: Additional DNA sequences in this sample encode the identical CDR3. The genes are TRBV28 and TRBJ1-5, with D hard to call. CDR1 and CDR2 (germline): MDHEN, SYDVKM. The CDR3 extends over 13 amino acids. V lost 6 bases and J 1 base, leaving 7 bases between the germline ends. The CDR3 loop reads CASSSGSNQPQHF. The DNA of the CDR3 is TGTGCCAGCAGCTCGGGGAGCAATCAGCCCCAGCATTTT.

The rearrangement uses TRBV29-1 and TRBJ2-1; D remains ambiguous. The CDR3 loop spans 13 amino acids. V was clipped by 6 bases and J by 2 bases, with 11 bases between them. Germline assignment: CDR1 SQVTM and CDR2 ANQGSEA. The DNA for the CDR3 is TGCAGCGTATCCACTCTAACCTACAATGAGCAGTTCTTC. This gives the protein CSVSTLTYNEQFF.

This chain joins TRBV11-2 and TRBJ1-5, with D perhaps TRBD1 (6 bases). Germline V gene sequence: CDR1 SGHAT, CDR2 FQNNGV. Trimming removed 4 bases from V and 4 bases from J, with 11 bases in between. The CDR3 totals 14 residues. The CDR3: CASSSRTENQPQHF. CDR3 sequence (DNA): TGTGCCAGCAGCTCGCGGACAGAAAATCAGCCCCAGCATTTT.

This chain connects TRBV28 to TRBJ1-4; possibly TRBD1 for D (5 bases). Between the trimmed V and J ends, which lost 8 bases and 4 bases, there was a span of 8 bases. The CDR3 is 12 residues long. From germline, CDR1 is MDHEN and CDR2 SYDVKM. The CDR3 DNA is TGTGCCAGCGGTGGGGGTAATGAAAAACTGTTTTTT. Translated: CASGGGNEKLFF.

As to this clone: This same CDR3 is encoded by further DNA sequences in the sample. Written as DNA, the CDR3 is TGTGCCAGCAGCGTAGGGACTAGCGGGAGGGGGGAGCAGTTCTTC. Encoded protein: CASSVGTSGRGEQFF. J is TRBJ2-1 and V is TRBV9, with 15 bases fitting TRBD2. The germline V gene encodes CDR1 SGDLS and CDR2 YYNGEE. The CDR3 length is 15 residues. V dropped 0 bases and J dropped 10; count of bases not matched to a gene: 2.

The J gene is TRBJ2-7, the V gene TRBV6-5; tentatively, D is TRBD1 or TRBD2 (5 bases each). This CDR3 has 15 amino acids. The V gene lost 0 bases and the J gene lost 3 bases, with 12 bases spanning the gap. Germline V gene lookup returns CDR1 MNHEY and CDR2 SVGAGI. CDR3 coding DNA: TGTGCCAGCAGTTACTCGGGCAGGGACGTCTACGAGCAGTACTTC. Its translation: CASSYSGRDVYEQYF.

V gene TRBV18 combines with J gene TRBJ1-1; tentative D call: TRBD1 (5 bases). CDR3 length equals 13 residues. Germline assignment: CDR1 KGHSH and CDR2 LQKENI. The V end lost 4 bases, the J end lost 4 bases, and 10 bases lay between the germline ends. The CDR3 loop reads CASSRGAATEAFF. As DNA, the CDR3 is TGTGCCAGCTCACGTGGGGCGGCCACTGAAGCTTTCTTT.